The entry below describes one TCR beta chain. This entry belongs to a study of blood T cell repertoires in COVID-19. For the study at large: T cells, B-cell-depleted T cells, or PBMCs provided the cDNA or gDNA that served as material.

Participant age was about 18 to 100 years, and participants resided in 25 or so US areas. Clones were sequenced by immunoSEQ multiplex PCR, and TCRdb holds only the in-frame ones, with some missing. This table holds some 270,000 clones, around 93% found once. The CDR3 is 13 residues long. Germline V gene lookup returns CDR1 SGHRS and CDR2 YFSETQ. Trimming shortened V by 0 bases and J by 3 bases, and 7 bases separated the two germline ends. Sequencing was performed on PBMCs or T cells enriched from blood (not recorded which). The receptor's source is a man between 35 and 55 years old who had been exposed to COVID-19. The chain employs TRBV5-1 and TRBJ2-7; D is unclear. CDR3 in DNA: TGCGCCAGCAGCTTGGGCGGAGTCTACGAGCAGTACTTC. It yields the protein CASSLGGVYEQYF.